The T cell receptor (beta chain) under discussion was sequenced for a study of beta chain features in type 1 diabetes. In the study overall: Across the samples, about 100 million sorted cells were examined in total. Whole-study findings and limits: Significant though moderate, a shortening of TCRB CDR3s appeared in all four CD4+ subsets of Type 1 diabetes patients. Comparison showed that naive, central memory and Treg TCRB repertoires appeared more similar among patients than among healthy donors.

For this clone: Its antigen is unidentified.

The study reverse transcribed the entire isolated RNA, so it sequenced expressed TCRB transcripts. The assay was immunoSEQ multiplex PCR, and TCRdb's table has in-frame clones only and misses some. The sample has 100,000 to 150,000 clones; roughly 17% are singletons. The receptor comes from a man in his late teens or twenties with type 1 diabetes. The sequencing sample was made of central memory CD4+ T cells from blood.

CDR3 region: CASSIRQGVLTEAFF. Written as DNA, the CDR3 is TGTGCCAGTAGTATTCGACAGGGCGTCCTAACTGAAGCTTTCTTT. The rearrangement joins TRBV19 to TRBJ1-1, with 7 bases lining up with TRBD1. V shed 3 bases, J shed 5 bases, and the junction held 9 bases outside the gene matches. The V gene's germline CDR1 is LNHDA and CDR2 SQIVND (reference sequence). The CDR3 is 15 residues long.